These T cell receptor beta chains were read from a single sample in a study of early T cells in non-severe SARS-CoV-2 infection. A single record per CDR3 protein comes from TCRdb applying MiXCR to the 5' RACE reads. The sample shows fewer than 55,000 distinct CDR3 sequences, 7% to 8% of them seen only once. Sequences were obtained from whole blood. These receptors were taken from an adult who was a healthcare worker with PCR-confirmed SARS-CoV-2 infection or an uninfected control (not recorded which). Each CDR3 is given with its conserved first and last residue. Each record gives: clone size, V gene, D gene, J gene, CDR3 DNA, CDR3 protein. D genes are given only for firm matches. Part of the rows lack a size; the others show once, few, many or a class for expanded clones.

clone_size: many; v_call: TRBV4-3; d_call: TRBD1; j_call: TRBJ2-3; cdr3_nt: TGCGCCAGCAGCCAATCCCTAGACAGGGGCACAGATACGCAGTATTTT; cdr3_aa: CASSQSLDRGTDTQYF
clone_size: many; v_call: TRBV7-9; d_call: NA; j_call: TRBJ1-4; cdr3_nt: TGTGCCAGCAGCTTTGGAGGGTCTGGTGCAACTAATGAAAAACTGTTTTTT; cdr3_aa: CASSFGGSGATNEKLFF
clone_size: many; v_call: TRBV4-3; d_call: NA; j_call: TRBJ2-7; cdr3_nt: TGCGCCAGCAGCCAAGTCGCTCAGACTACCTACGAGCAGTACTTC; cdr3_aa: CASSQVAQTTYEQYF
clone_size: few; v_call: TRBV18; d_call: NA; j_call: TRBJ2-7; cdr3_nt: TGTGCCAGCTCACCAGTCTTTCAGGGGGGAACCTACGAGCAGTACTTC; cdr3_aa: CASSPVFQGGTYEQYF
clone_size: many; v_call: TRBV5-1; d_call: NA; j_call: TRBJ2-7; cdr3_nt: TGCGCCAGCAGCTTTGAGGGTTTAGCCTACGAGCAGTACTTC; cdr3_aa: CASSFEGLAYEQYF
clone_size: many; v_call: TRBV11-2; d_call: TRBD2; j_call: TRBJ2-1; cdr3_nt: TGTGCCAGCAGCCCGTACGGGGGGAAGCCCTACAATGAGCAGTTCTTC; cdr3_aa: CASSPYGGKPYNEQFF
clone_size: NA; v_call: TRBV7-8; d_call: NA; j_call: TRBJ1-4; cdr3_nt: TGTGCCAGCAGCTTGAACCGCCCAACTAATGAAAAACTGTTTTTT; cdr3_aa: CASSLNRPTNEKLFF
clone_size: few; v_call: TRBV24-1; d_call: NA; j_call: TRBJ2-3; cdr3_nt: TGTGCCACCAGTGATTGGGACGGCGATTCTAGCACAGATACGCAGTATTTT; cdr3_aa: CATSDWDGDSSTDTQYF
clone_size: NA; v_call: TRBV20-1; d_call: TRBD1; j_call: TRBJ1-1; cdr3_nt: TGCAGTGTCTATTTCGGGACAGGGGACACTGAAGCTTTCTTT; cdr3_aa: CSVYFGTGDTEAFF
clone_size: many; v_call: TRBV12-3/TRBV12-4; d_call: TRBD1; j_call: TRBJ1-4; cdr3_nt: TGTGCCAGCAGTTTTACCCTGACAGGGGGCAGTGAAAAACTGTTTTTT; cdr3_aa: CASSFTLTGGSEKLFF
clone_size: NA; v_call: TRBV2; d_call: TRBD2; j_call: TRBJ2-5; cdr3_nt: TGTGCCAGCAAGCCCAGACTAGCGGTAAAAGAGACCCAGTACTTC; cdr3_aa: CASKPRLAVKETQYF
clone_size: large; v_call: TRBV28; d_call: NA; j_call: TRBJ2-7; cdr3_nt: TGTGCCAGCAGTCCCCGGGGGACATTTTCTTTGTACTTC; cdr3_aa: CASSPRGTFSLYF
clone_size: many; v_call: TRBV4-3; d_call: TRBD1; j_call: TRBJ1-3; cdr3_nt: TGCGCCAGCAGCCACGGACAGGGGGTCCTTGTCTCTGGAAACACCATATATTTT; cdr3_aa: CASSHGQGVLVSGNTIYF
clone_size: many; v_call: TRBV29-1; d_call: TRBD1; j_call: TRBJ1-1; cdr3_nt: TGCAGCACAGGGGAGGGGGTCGTAACTGAAGCTTTCTTT; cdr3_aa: CSTGEGVVTEAFF
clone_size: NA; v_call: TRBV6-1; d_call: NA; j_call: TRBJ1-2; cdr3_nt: TGTGCCAGCAGTGACAGGGAAGGCTATGGCTACACCTTC; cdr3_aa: CASSDREGYGYTF
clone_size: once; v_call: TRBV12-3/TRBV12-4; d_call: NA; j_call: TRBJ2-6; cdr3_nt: TGTGCCAGCAACCTTGGGCGGGCTGGGGCCAACGTCCTGACTTTC; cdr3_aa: CASNLGRAGANVLTF
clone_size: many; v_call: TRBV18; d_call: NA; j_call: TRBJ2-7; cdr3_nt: TGTGCCAGCTCAAACGCTGGCACCCTCTACGAGCAGTACTTC; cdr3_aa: CASSNAGTLYEQYF
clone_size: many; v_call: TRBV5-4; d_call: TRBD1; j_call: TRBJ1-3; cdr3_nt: TGTGCCAGCAGCTTCGACAGGGAGGGAAACACCATATATTTT; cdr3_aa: CASSFDREGNTIYF
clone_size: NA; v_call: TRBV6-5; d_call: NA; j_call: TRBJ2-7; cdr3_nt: TGTGCCAGCAGTACTTACAGTGGAACCTACGAGCAGTACTTC; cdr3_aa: CASSTYSGTYEQYF
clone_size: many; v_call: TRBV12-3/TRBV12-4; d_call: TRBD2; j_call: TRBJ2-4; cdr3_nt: TGTGCCAGCAGTTTACTGGCGGGGGGCAACAAAAACATTCAGTACTTC; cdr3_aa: CASSLLAGGNKNIQYF
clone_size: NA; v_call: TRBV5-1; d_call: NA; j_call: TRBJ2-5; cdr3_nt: TGCGCCAGCAGCTTCAGGGGCAGGGAAGAGACCCAGTACTTC; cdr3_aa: CASSFRGREETQYF
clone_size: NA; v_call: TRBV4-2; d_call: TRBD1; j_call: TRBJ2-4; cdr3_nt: TGTGCCAGCAGCCACTTGCAAAACAGGGGGGCCAAAAACATTCAGTACTTC; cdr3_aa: CASSHLQNRGAKNIQYF
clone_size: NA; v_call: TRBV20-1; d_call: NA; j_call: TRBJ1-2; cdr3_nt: TGCAGTGCTCTCTTGCCTAACTATGGCTACACCTTC; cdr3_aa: CSALLPNYGYTF
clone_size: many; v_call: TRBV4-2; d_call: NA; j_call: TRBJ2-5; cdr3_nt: TGTGCCAGCAGCCAAGGAGACTCCGAAGAGACCCAGTACTTC; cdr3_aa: CASSQGDSEETQYF
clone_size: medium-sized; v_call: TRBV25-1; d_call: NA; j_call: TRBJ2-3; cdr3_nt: TGTGCCAGCAATAGGGGCACAGATACGCAGTATTTT; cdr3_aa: CASNRGTDTQYF
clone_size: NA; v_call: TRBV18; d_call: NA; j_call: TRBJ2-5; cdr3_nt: TGTGCCAGCTCACCCACGACAGCCACTCAAGAGACCCAGTACTTC; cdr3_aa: CASSPTTATQETQYF
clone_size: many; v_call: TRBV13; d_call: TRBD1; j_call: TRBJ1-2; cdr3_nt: TGTGCCAGCAGCTACGACAGGGGAGTAAACTATGGCTACACCTTC; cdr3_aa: CASSYDRGVNYGYTF
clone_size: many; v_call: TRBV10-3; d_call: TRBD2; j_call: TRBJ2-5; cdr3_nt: TGTGCCATCAGTGACGAGCGGGGGACGGGGACCCAGTACTTC; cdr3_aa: CAISDERGTGTQYF
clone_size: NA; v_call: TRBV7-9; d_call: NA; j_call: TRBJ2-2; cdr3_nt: TGTGCCAGCAGCGTGGGCGTGGGCGTCACCGGGGAGCTGTTTTTT; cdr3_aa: CASSVGVGVTGELFF
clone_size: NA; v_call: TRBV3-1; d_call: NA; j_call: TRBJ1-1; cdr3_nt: TGTGCCAGCAGCCAAGAAGCGAGGAACACTGAAGCTTTCTTT; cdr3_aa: CASSQEARNTEAFF
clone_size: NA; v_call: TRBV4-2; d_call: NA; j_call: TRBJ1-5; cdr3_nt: TGTGCCAGCAGCCAAGACGCCGGGGGACGGCCTCAGCCCCAGCATTTT; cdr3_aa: CASSQDAGGRPQPQHF
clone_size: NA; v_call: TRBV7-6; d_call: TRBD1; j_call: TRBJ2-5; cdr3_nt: TGTGCCAGCAGCGCCTGGACAGGGGTTGAAAGAGGCCAAGAGACCCAGTACTTC; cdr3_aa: CASSAWTGVERGQETQYF
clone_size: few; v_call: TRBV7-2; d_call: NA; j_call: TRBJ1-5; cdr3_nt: TGTGCCAGCAGCTTAGCGCCAGGGTATCAGCCCCAGCATTTT; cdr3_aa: CASSLAPGYQPQHF
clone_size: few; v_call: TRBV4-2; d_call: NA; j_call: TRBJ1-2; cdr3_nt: TGTGCCAGCAGCCAAGACCCCGGGGGGCGCAACTATGGCTACACCTTC; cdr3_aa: CASSQDPGGRNYGYTF
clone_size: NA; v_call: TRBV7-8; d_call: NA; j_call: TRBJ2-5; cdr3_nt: TGTGCCAGCAGCTTACGGAGAGAGACCCAGTACTTC; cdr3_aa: CASSLRRETQYF
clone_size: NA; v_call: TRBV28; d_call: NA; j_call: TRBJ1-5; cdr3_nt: TGTGCCAGCAGTTCCCAAAATCAGCCCCAGCATTTT; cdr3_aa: CASSSQNQPQHF
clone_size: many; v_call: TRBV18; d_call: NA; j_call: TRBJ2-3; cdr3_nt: TGTGCCAGCTCACCTACGGGCACAGATACGCAGTATTTT; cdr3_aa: CASSPTGTDTQYF
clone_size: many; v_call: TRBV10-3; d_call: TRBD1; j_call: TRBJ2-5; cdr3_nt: TGTGCCATCAGTGAAGGGACAGGGGACCTAGAGACCCAGTACTTC; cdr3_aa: CAISEGTGDLETQYF
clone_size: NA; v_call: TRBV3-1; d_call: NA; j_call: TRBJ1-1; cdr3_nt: TGTGCCAGCAGCCACCACGGAGAGAACACTGAAGCTTTCTTT; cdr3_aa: CASSHHGENTEAFF
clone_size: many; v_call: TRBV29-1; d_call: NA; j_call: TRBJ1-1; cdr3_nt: TGCAGCGTTTACAGTGGGGAGACTGAAGCTTTCTTT; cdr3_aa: CSVYSGETEAFF
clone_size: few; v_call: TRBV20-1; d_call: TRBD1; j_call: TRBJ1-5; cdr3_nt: TGCAGTGCTGCCCGGGACAGTTATAGCAATCAGCCCCAGCATTTT; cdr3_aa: CSAARDSYSNQPQHF
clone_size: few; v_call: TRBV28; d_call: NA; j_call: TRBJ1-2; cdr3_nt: TGTGCCGGGGCAGGCGGAATAAACTATGGCTACACCTTC; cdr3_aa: CAGAGGINYGYTF
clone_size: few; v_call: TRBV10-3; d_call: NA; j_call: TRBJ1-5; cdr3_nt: TGTGCCATCAGTGAGTCTTCGGGGGCCCATCAGCCCCAGCATTTT; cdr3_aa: CAISESSGAHQPQHF
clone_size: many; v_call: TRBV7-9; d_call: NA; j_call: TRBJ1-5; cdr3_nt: TGTGCCAGCAGCTCCACCACTTCGCCCCAGCATTTT; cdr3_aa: CASSSTTSPQHF
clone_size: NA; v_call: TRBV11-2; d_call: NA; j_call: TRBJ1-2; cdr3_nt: TGTGCCAGCAGCTTTTCCGTAGCGAACTATGGCTACACCTTC; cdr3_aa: CASSFSVANYGYTF
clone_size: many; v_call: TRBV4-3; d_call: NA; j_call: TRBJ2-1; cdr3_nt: TGCGCCAGCAGCCAGGTTAGGGGGGCGGATGAGCAGTTCTTC; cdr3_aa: CASSQVRGADEQFF
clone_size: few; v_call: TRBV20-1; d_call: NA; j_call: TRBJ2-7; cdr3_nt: TGCAGTGCTAGAGATCTGCGGAAAGTAAACGAGCAGTACTTC; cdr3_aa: CSARDLRKVNEQYF
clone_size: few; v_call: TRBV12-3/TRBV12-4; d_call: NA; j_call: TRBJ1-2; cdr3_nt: TGTGCCAGCAGTTTAGTTACAGCAAACTATGGCTACACCTTC; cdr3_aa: CASSLVTANYGYTF
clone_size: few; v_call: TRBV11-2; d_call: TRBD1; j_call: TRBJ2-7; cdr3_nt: TGTGCCAGCAGCTTTACAGGGGTCTACGAGCAGTACTTC; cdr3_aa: CASSFTGVYEQYF
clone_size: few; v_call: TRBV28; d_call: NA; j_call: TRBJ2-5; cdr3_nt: TGTGCCAGCAGTTCCCCGACCCGGGGGGAGACCCAGTACTTC; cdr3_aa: CASSSPTRGETQYF
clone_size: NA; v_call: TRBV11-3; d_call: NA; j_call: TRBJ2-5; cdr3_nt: TGTGCCAGCAGCCGAGGGACTCCGGAGACCCAGTACTTC; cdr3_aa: CASSRGTPETQYF
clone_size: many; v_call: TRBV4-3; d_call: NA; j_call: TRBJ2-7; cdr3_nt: TGCGCCAGCAGCCAAGAAGACGGTTGGGAGCGGGAGCAGTACTTC; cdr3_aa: CASSQEDGWEREQYF
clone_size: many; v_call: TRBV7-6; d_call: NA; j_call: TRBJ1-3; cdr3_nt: TGTGCCAGCAGCCAGGGGACACGAATGGACTCTGGAAACACCATATATTTT; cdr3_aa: CASSQGTRMDSGNTIYF
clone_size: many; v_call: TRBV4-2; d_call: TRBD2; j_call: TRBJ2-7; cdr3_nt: TGTGCCAGCAGCATAGCTAGCGGGGGGTACGAGCAGTACTTC; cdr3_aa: CASSIASGGYEQYF
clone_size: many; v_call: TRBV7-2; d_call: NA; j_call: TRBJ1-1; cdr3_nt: TGTGCCAGCAGCTTAATGGGGGCAGGGACGGACACTGAAGCTTTCTTT; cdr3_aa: CASSLMGAGTDTEAFF
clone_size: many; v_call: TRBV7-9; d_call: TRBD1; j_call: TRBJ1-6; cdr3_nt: TGTGCCAGCAGTCCGGGACAGGGGGCGCCGGCTATCTGGATACCCCTCCACTTT; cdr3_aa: CASSPGQGAPAIWIPLHF
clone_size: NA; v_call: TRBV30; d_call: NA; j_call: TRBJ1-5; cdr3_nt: TGTGCCTGGAGTGTACGTAGCAATCAGCCCCAGCATTTT; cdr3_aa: CAWSVRSNQPQHF